Sequencing of this T cell receptor (beta chain) was carried out in a study of cytomegalovirus exposure and HLA in healthy donors. Study-wide results and limits: The listing of fewer than 200 TCR beta chains classed them as cytomegalovirus-associated. Usually a TCR sequence was rare, but some public TCRs were found in many donors. A few CMV-associated chains proved CMV antigen-specific in vitro.

Only in-frame clones appear in the TCRdb table, and some are missing; sequencing was by immunoSEQ multiplex PCR. The table includes 200,000 to 250,000 clones, approximately 84% detected once. The study drew the donors from its approximately 110-subject validation cohort, separate from the approximately 700-subject first cohort. In the case of this clone: Its target is unknown.

The sample comprised PBMCs. The TCR sequence derives from a young man in good health and CMV-seropositive.

CDR3 sequence reads: CASSLARASGYQETQYF. CDR3 bases: TGCGCCAGCAGCTTGGCCAGGGCTAGCGGGTACCAAGAGACCCAGTACTTC. This chain uses TRBV5-1 with TRBJ2-5; 8 bases are a match to TRBD2. V trimming: 0 bases; J trimming: 0 bases; junction bases outside the gene matches: 7. Germline V lookup: CDR1 SGHRS, CDR2 YFSETQ. The CDR3 consists of 17 residues.